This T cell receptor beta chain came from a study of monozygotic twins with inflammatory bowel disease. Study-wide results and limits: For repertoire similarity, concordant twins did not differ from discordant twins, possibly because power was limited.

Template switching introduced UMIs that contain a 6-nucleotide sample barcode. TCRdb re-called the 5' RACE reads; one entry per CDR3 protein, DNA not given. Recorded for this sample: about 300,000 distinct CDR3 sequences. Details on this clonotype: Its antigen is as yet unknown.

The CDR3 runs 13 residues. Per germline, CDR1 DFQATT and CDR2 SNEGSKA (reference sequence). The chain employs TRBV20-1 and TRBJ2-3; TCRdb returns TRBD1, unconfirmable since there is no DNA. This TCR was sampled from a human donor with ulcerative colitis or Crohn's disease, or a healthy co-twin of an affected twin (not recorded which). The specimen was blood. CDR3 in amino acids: CSAPTGAADTQYF.